Sequencing of this T cell receptor (beta chain) was carried out in a study of blood T cell repertoires in COVID-19. Overall study: Donors in the United States, Italy and Spain gave samples during acute or convalescent COVID-19.

Source study methods: Nucleated cell counts were estimated from reference gene primer amplification. Repertoires were generated with immunoSEQ multiplex PCR, while TCRdb's copy carries only in-frame clones and drops some. V and J calls and clone size are copied from that table; D and trimming were computed from the DNA. The sample has 540,000 or so clones, about 89% seen once; the top ten hold roughly 7.3%. The CDR3 is made up of 15 amino acids. CDR1 is SEHNR, CDR2 FQNEAQ, per germline (reference sequence). V lost 5 bases, J lost 7 bases, and 18 bases lay in between. Seattle patient enrollment occurred during active infection, with longitudinal follow-up thereafter.

The sample taken for sequencing was peripheral blood. This sequence was found in a woman between 45 and 60 years old with COVID-19, enrolled during active disease. The V and J genes are TRBV7-9 and TRBJ1-5; D possibly corresponds to TRBD1 (6 bases). The CDR3 loop is CASSPLGGAGQPQHF. CDR3 DNA sequence: TGTGCCAGCAGCCCCCTAGGGGGGGCCGGACAGCCCCAGCATTTT.